These T cell receptor beta chains were read from a single sample in a study. TCRdb used MiXCR to reprocess the 5' RACE reads, holding one entry per CDR3 protein. The sample yields roughly 69,000 distinct CDR3 sequences, 20% to 25% seen once. The sample was memory CD4+ T cells sorted from a lymph node. These receptors were obtained from a female donor with breast cancer. Both conserved end residues are part of each CDR3. The D gene is left open where the match is weak. A clone size is listed for some rows: how often the clone was seen (once, few, many), or a class if it is expanded.

v_gene,d_gene,j_gene,abundance,CDR3aa,CDR3nt
TRBV5-1,TRBD1,TRBJ2-7,few,CASSLDATGHYEQYF,TGCGCCAGCAGCTTGGATGCGACAGGGCACTACGAGCAGTACTTC
TRBV7-9,.,TRBJ1-2,few,CASSPTGGDGYTF,TGTGCCAGCAGCCCAACGGGAGGGGATGGCTACACCTTC
TRBV19,TRBD1,TRBJ2-6,few,CASSEHRGSGANVLTF,TGTGCCAGTAGTGAACACAGGGGCTCTGGGGCCAACGTCCTGACTTTC
TRBV7-2,TRBD2,TRBJ2-5,.,CASSVGQSGGAGTQYF,TGTGCCAGCAGCGTAGGACAGAGCGGGGGGGCAGGGACCCAGTACTTC
TRBV6-1,.,TRBJ2-1,few,CASSEVSTYNEQFF,TGTGCCAGCAGTGAAGTCAGTACCTACAATGAGCAGTTCTTC
TRBV6-5,TRBD1,TRBJ1-2,.,CASSYPRDRGSGVYGYTF,TGTGCCAGCAGTTACCCTCGGGACAGGGGCTCCGGGGTTTATGGCTACACCTTC
TRBV9,.,TRBJ1-2,few,CASSVSYSYGYTF,TGTGCCAGCAGCGTAAGTTACAGCTATGGCTACACCTTC
TRBV7-9,TRBD2,TRBJ2-1,few,CASSPTSGSYNEQFF,TGTGCCAGCAGCCCTACTAGCGGATCTTACAATGAGCAGTTCTTC
TRBV6-6,.,TRBJ2-1,few,CASSYQGFDEQFF,TGTGCCAGCAGTTACCAGGGGTTCGATGAGCAGTTCTTC
TRBV5-1,.,TRBJ1-6,.,CASTPAAGDNSPLHF,TGCGCCAGCACGCCCGCGGCGGGCGATAATTCACCCCTCCACTTT
TRBV20-1,.,TRBJ2-1,.,CSAEDSGGRMEQFF,TGCAGTGCTGAAGATAGCGGCGGACGGATGGAGCAGTTCTTC
TRBV6-2/TRBV6-3,.,TRBJ2-7,many,CASSYYEQYF,TGTGCCAGCAGTTACTACGAGCAGTACTTC
TRBV24-1,.,TRBJ1-2,few,CATSDPATGDYGYTF,TGTGCCACCAGTGATCCTGCGACAGGAGATTATGGCTACACCTTC
TRBV19,.,TRBJ1-1,few,CASSKTHRNTEAFF,TGTGCCAGTAGTAAGACTCACAGGAACACTGAAGCTTTCTTT
TRBV20-1,.,TRBJ2-5,.,CSASGGGLRYQETQYF,TGCAGTGCTAGTGGAGGGGGACTTAGATACCAAGAGACCCAGTACTTC
TRBV4-2,.,TRBJ2-1,few,CASSLGRTFGPSSYNEQFF,TGTGCCAGCAGCCTCGGCCGGACTTTTGGCCCAAGCTCCTACAATGAGCAGTTCTTC
TRBV6-1,.,TRBJ1-2,few,CASSEARGQGGYTF,TGTGCCAGCAGTGAAGCAAGAGGCCAGGGTGGCTACACCTTC
TRBV28,.,TRBJ2-3,many,CASSPGYSTDTQYF,TGTGCCAGCAGCCCAGGGTACAGCACAGATACGCAGTATTTT
TRBV3-1,.,TRBJ1-5,few,CASSQEVGRPQHF,TGTGCCAGCAGCCAAGAAGTCGGTCGGCCCCAGCATTTT
TRBV19,TRBD1,TRBJ1-2,once,CASSNKGQGYGYTF,TGTGCCAGTAGTAATAAGGGACAGGGCTATGGCTACACCTTC
TRBV5-1,.,TRBJ2-1,.,CASSPPSSYNEQFF,TGCGCCAGCAGCCCCCCGAGCTCCTACAATGAGCAGTTCTTC
TRBV11-3,TRBD1,TRBJ1-1,.,CASSTRGTEHTEAFF,TGTGCCAGCAGCACCAGGGGGACTGAGCACACTGAAGCTTTCTTT
TRBV24-1,.,TRBJ2-2,.,CATEAPEAGELFF,TGTGCCACCGAGGCTCCCGAAGCCGGGGAGCTGTTTTTT
TRBV7-9,.,TRBJ2-7,few,CASSLGVAVQYEQYF,TGTGCCAGCAGCTTAGGAGTAGCCGTTCAATACGAGCAGTACTTC
TRBV9,.,TRBJ2-7,many,CASSVGTNQYEQYF,TGTGCCAGCAGCGTAGGAACTAATCAGTACGAGCAGTACTTC
TRBV7-2,TRBD1,TRBJ1-2,.,CASSLGVGQGIGYTF,TGTGCCAGCAGCTTAGGGGTTGGACAGGGAATAGGCTACACCTTC
TRBV7-6,.,TRBJ1-2,.,CASSLSQAGGYTF,TGTGCCAGCAGCTTATCCCAAGCGGGGGGCTACACCTTC
TRBV6-1,TRBD2,TRBJ2-3,.,CASGPAHSGGRTDTQYF,TGTGCCAGCGGCCCGGCCCATAGCGGGGGGCGCACAGATACGCAGTATTTT
TRBV5-1,TRBD1,TRBJ1-1,few,CASSRTGANTEAFF,TGCGCCAGCAGCAGGACAGGGGCAAACACTGAAGCTTTCTTT
TRBV29-1,TRBD1,TRBJ2-1,.,CSVLDRGLDNEQFF,TGCAGCGTTCTAGACAGGGGTTTAGACAATGAGCAGTTCTTC
TRBV6-1,.,TRBJ2-7,many,CASSALSSYEQYF,TGTGCCAGCAGTGCACTAAGCTCCTACGAGCAGTACTTC
TRBV6-1,TRBD1,TRBJ1-1,.,CASSQGGNTEAFF,TGTGCCAGCAGTCAGGGGGGGAACACTGAAGCTTTCTTT
TRBV27,.,TRBJ1-5,many,CASSRRGDQPQHF,TGTGCCAGCAGTCGAAGGGGGGATCAGCCCCAGCATTTT
TRBV7-2,.,TRBJ1-2,.,CASSPAPLDGYTF,TGTGCCAGCAGCCCGGCCCCCCTAGATGGCTACACCTTC
TRBV5-6,TRBD2,TRBJ2-1,many,CASSPGLWNEQFF,TGTGCCAGCAGCCCGGGACTATGGAATGAGCAGTTCTTC
TRBV4-1,TRBD2,TRBJ2-1,few,CASSQEFGGDEQFF,TGCGCCAGCAGCCAAGAGTTTGGGGGGGATGAGCAGTTCTTC
TRBV7-2,.,TRBJ2-1,few,CASSFDAGRQFF,TGTGCCAGCAGCTTCGATGCAGGGCGGCAGTTCTTC
TRBV10-3,TRBD2,TRBJ2-1,few,CAIGPQRERNEQFF,TGTGCCATCGGTCCCCAGCGGGAGCGCAATGAGCAGTTCTTC
TRBV28,.,TRBJ1-5,medium-sized,CASSPQQASNQPQHF,TGTGCCAGCAGTCCGCAACAGGCTAGCAATCAGCCCCAGCATTTT
TRBV5-1,TRBD1,TRBJ2-4,.,CASSTTFRDSSRGDKNIQYF,TGCGCCAGCAGCACTACCTTCCGGGACAGCTCTCGTGGGGACAAAAACATTCAGTACTTC
TRBV13,.,TRBJ1-4,few,CASSHRVGNRELFF,TGTGCCAGCAGCCACCGAGTCGGGAATCGCGAACTGTTTTTT
TRBV5-1,.,TRBJ2-3,few,CASSLSPSTDTQYF,TGCGCCAGCAGCTTGTCGCCGAGCACTGATACGCAGTATTTT
TRBV7-2,.,TRBJ2-3,.,CASSFRGATATDTQYF,TGTGCCAGCAGCTTTCGGGGGGCGACTGCAACAGATACGCAGTATTTT
TRBV5-1,.,TRBJ2-5,few,CASSFTGTAIGETQYF,TGCGCCAGCTCTTTCACCGGGACGGCCATCGGAGAGACCCAGTACTTC
TRBV24-1,.,TRBJ2-3,.,CATSDYKWTDRTDTQYF,TGTGCCACCAGTGACTATAAGTGGACAGATCGCACAGATACGCAGTATTTT
TRBV20-1,TRBD2,TRBJ2-1,.,CSAIKFTSGSPQETQFF,TGCAGTGCTATCAAATTTACTAGCGGGAGCCCCCAAGAGACCCAGTTCTTC
TRBV3-1,.,TRBJ2-1,.,CASSQDSGSYNEQFF,TGTGCCAGCAGCCAAGATAGCGGCTCCTACAATGAGCAGTTCTTC
TRBV4-2,TRBD1,TRBJ1-5,.,CASSQFGTAGSQPQHF,TGTGCCAGCAGCCAATTCGGGACAGCGGGGAGTCAGCCCCAGCATTTT
TRBV7-2,.,TRBJ2-1,medium-sized,CASSPRQAPEQFF,TGTGCCAGCAGCCCGAGACAAGCCCCTGAGCAGTTCTTC
TRBV12-3/TRBV12-4,.,TRBJ2-7,many,CASSYGPGEQYF,TGTGCCAGCAGTTACGGACCAGGCGAGCAGTACTTC
TRBV12-3/TRBV12-4,TRBD2,TRBJ2-5,few,CASNGGGGGSSRETQYF,TGTGCCAGCAACGGGGGGGGTGGGGGTTCCAGTAGGGAGACCCAGTACTTC
TRBV12-3/TRBV12-4,TRBD1,TRBJ1-4,few,CASSGAGGPRDQEKLFF,TGTGCCAGCAGTGGGGCAGGGGGCCCTAGGGATCAGGAAAAACTGTTTTTT
TRBV7-9,TRBD2,TRBJ2-3,many,CASTQLAGGPDTQYF,TGTGCCAGCACCCAACTAGCGGGAGGCCCAGATACGCAGTATTTT
TRBV7-2,.,TRBJ1-3,.,CASSSLDRPGNTIYF,TGTGCCAGCAGCTCCCTCGACAGGCCTGGAAACACCATATATTTT
TRBV27,TRBD2,TRBJ2-2,few,CASSLSSGSSGEVTGELFF,TGTGCCAGCAGTTTATCCTCGGGGAGTAGCGGGGAGGTAACCGGGGAGCTGTTTTTT
TRBV10-3,TRBD1,TRBJ2-1,.,CAISGRTGGRNEQFF,TGTGCCATCAGTGGAAGGACAGGGGGACGCAATGAGCAGTTCTTC
TRBV5-6,.,TRBJ2-1,once,CASSLELGAKFF,TGTGCCAGCAGCTTGGAGTTGGGGGCTAAGTTCTTC
TRBV15,.,TRBJ2-3,few,CATSRARDTQYF,TGTGCCACCAGCAGAGCGAGAGATACGCAGTATTTT